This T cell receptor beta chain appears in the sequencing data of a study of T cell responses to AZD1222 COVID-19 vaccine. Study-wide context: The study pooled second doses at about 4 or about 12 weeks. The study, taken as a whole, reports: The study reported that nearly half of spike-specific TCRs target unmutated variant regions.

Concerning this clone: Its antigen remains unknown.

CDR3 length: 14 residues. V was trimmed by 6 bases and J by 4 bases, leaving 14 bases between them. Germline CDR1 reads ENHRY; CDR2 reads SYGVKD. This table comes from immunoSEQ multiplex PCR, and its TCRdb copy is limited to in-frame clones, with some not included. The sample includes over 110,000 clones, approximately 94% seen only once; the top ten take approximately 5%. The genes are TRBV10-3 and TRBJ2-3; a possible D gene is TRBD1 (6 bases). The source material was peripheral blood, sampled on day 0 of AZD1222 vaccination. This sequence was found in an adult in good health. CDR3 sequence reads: CAIRGATGPDTQYF. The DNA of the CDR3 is TGTGCCATCAGGGGGGCCACGGGGCCAGATACGCAGTATTTT.